This record covers a single T cell receptor (beta chain). The data derive from a study of T cell changes during pregnancy in multiple sclerosis. The CDR3 runs 15 residues. Looked up from germline, CDR1 is MNHEY and CDR2 is SVGAGI. V shed 2 bases and J shed 5 bases, with 16 bases lying between them. TCRdb's table, derived via immunoSEQ multiplex PCR, lists solely in-frame clones and lacks some. The table shows some 60,000 clones, with 80% to 95% occurring only once. Sequenced here: peripheral blood, sampled in the third trimester of pregnancy. The clonotype originates from a female donor in good health, enrolled as a control in a pregnancy study. The chain couples TRBV6-5 to TRBJ2-7; D may be TRBD1 (6 bases). The CDR3: CASSYPQQGEDEQYF. DNA of the CDR3: TGTGCCAGCAGTTACCCCCAACAGGGTGAGGACGAGCAGTACTTC.